Below are 30 T cell receptor beta chains sequenced from a single sample in a study of blood T cell repertoires in COVID-19. Data came from immunoSEQ multiplex PCR; TCRdb stores just in-frame clones and leaves some out. This table has fewer than 45,000 clones, around 90% appearing once. Sequences were obtained from peripheral blood. The source of these receptors is a man aged 60 to 75 with active or convalescent COVID-19.

CDR3 sequence reads: CASVLGAGGSGYTF. DNA of the CDR3: TGTGCCAGCGTATTAGGGGCAGGGGGCAGTGGCTACACCTTC. The chain uses TRBV6-5 and TRBJ1-2; TRBD1 aligns across 8 bases. Per the germline V gene, CDR1 is MNHEY and CDR2 is SVGAGI. The ends lost 8 bases at V and 7 bases at J; junction bases unmatched: 12. The CDR3 runs to 14 residues.

CDR3 nucleotide sequence: TGTGCCAGCAGCCCAAACCTAGGACTAGTTCGCAATGAGCAGTTCTTC. Protein: CASSPNLGLVRNEQFF. The V call is TRBV11-3, the J call TRBJ2-1, with 7 bases aligning to TRBD2. The junction had 13 bases not matched to a gene; V was cut back by 5 bases and J by 6 bases. CDR3 length equals 16 residues. The germline CDR1 and CDR2 sequences are SGHNT and YENEEA. The entire variable domain, with the rest obtained from reference TRBV11-3 and TRBJ2-1, is as follows: EAGVVQSPRYKIIEKKQPVAFWCNPISGHNTLYWYLQNLGQGPELLIRYENEEAVDDSQLPKDRFSAERLKGVDSTLKIQPAELGDSAVYLCASSPNLGLVRNEQFFGPGTRLTVL.

This sequence joins TRBV4-2 and TRBJ2-2, with TRBD2 matching over 10 bases. Germline CDR1 is LGHNA and CDR2 is YNFKEQ. Trimming cost V 0 bases and J 0 bases; bases outside gene matches: 10. This CDR3 contains 20 residues. The CDR3 DNA sequence: TGTGCCAGCAGCCAAGAGAGGAGGGATAGCGGGAGGACGAACACCGGGGAGCTGTTTTTT. It specifies CASSQERRDSGRTNTGELFF.

V is TRBV29-1 and J is TRBJ2-3; 10 bases line up with TRBD2. The germline V gene encodes CDR1 SQVTM and CDR2 ANQGSEA. The CDR3 is made up of 14 amino acids. V gave up 4 bases and J gave up 0 bases; unmatched junction bases: 1. The CDR3 DNA sequence: TGCAGCGTTGGGACTAGCGGTAGCACAGATACGCAGTATTTT. This encodes CSVGTSGSTDTQYF.

V and J are TRBV5-8 and TRBJ2-2, with 14 bases fitting TRBD2. CDR1 SGHTS and CDR2 YDEGEE come from the germline V gene. CDR3 length: 16 residues. Trimming at V came to 3 bases and at J to 5 bases, leaving 3 bases not matched to a gene. The CDR3 DNA follows: TGTGCCAGCAGCTGGAGACTAGCGGGAGGGACCGGGGAGCTGTTTTTT. Translation: CASSWRLAGGTGELFF.

J is TRBJ1-2 and V is TRBV7-2; 7 positions match TRBD1. This CDR3 region has 13 residues. Germline CDR1 and CDR2: SGHTA and FQGNSA. Trimming cost V 5 bases and J 2 bases; bases outside gene matches: 2. The CDR3 coding sequence is TGTGCCAGCAGCCCGGGACAGAACTATGGCTACACCTTC. Translation: CASSPGQNYGYTF.

This clone was recorded only once. V is TRBV5-4 and J is TRBJ2-7, with 7 nucleotides matching TRBD2. After removal of 1 base from V and 4 bases from J, the junction contained 2 bases not matched to a gene. The CDR3 spans 13 residues. CDR1 SGHNT and CDR2 YYREEE come from the germline V gene (reference sequence). The CDR3 region has the DNA TGTGCCAGCAGCTTGAGCGGGGCGTACGAGCAGTACTTC. Encoded protein: CASSLSGAYEQYF.

V usage is TRBV6-1 and J usage is TRBJ1-2; D possibly corresponds to TRBD1 (6 bases). Germline V CDR1 and CDR2: MNHNS, SASEGT. Trimming cost V 3 bases and J 8 bases, with 10 bases left between them. The CDR3 length is 12 residues. The CDR3, as DNA: TGTGCCAGCAGTGACGGGGGGCTCGGCTACACCTTC. This codes for CASSDGGLGYTF.

The chain couples TRBV28 to TRBJ1-2; D perhaps matches TRBD1 (6 bases). The germline V gene encodes CDR1 MDHEN and CDR2 SYDVKM. Trimming pared 7 bases from V and 5 bases from J, leaving 17 bases between. This CDR3 contains 14 residues. CDR3 DNA sequence: TGTGCCAGCACCCTAACAGGGTTAGGATATGGCTACACCTTC. It specifies CASTLTGLGYGYTF.

V is TRBV2 and J is TRBJ1-1; 11 bases align to TRBD1. After removal of 7 bases from V and 7 bases from J, the junction contained 5 bases not matched to a gene. Germline V lookup: CDR1 SNHLY, CDR2 FYNNEI. The CDR3 totals 13 residues. The CDR3 region is CASTLGQGGEAFF. In DNA form, the CDR3 reads TGTGCCAGCACTTTGGGACAGGGGGGTGAAGCTTTCTTT.

This clone was detected only a few times. The V and J genes are TRBV9 and TRBJ1-2; perhaps TRBD1 as D (5 bases). The CDR3 is 13 residues long. Trimming took 2 bases from V and 3 from J, leaving 8 bases between them. Per the germline V gene, CDR1 is SGDLS and CDR2 is YYNGEE. The CDR3 coding sequence is TGTGCCAGCAGCGTCGGGGGGGACTATGGCTACACCTTC. This sequence encodes CASSVGGDYGYTF. The whole variable domain, remainder taken from reference TRBV9 and TRBJ1-2, is DSGVTQTPKHLITATGQRVTLRCSPRSGDLSVYWYQQSLDQGLQFLIQYYNGEERAKGNILERFSAQQFPDLHSELNLSSLELGDSALYFCASSVGGDYGYTFGSGTRLTVV.

This chain's CDR3 is CASSLETGTIYGYTF. The CDR3 nucleotides are TGTGCCAGCAGCTTGGAAACAGGGACTATCTATGGCTACACCTTC. The gene calls are TRBV5-8 and TRBJ1-2, with D maybe TRBD1 (6 bases). V lost 0 bases and J lost 4, with 13 bases in between. This CDR3 has 15 residues. Per germline, CDR1 SGHTS and CDR2 YDEGEE.

This chain's CDR3 is CSAHRGPYEQYF. The CDR3 DNA follows: TGCAGCGCCCACAGGGGCCCCTACGAGCAGTACTTC. This rearrangement joins TRBV29-1 to TRBJ2-7, with TRBD1 matching 7 bases. Germline V gene data show CDR1 as SQVTM and CDR2 as ANQGSEA. The length of the CDR3 is 12 residues. Trimming removed 7 bases from V and 2 bases from J; junction bases left unmatched: 5.

The genes are TRBV4-1 and TRBJ2-1; 7 bases map to TRBD2. With V trimmed by 1 base and J by 2 bases, 8 bases remained unmatched. Germline lookup yields CDR1 MGHRA and CDR2 YSYEKL. The CDR3 contains 17 residues. The CDR3 is CASSQGISAGAYNEQFF. The CDR3 DNA reads TGCGCCAGCAGCCAAGGGATCTCTGCGGGAGCCTACAATGAGCAGTTCTTC.

The chain combines TRBV5-1 with TRBJ2-3; D is possibly TRBD2 (5 bases). Germline lookup yields CDR1 SGHRS and CDR2 YFSETQ. CDR3 length: 14 residues. V was clipped by 0 bases and J by 5 bases, with 10 bases between them. CDR3 sequence reads: CASSLGHGVDTQYF. CDR3 bases: TGCGCCAGCAGCTTGGGTCACGGGGTAGATACGCAGTATTTT. The whole variable domain, filled in from reference TRBV5-1 and TRBJ2-3, reads KAGVTQTPRYLIKTRGQQVTLSCSPISGHRSVSWYQQTPGQGLQFLFEYFSETQRNKGNFPGRFSGRQFSNSRSEMNVSTLELGDSALYLCASSLGHGVDTQYFGPGTRLTVL.

V and J are TRBV24-1 and TRBJ2-1, with D tentatively TRBD2 (6 bases). Per germline, CDR1 KGHDR and CDR2 SFDVKD. CDR3 length: 14 amino acids. The V end was cut by 9 bases, the J end by 5 bases, with 16 bases between. DNA of the CDR3: TGTGCCACCGTAGCGGCGACGGCGGACAATGAGCAGTTCTTC. As protein: CATVAATADNEQFF.

The rearrangement links TRBV10-3 to TRBJ1-2; no definite D call. V was cut by 3 bases and J by 8 bases, with 16 bases left in between. CDR3 length equals 14 residues. From germline, CDR1 is ENHRY and CDR2 SYGVKD. DNA for the CDR3: TGTGCCATCAGTGAAGGACTGTATCAATCAGGCTACACCTTC. It translates to CAISEGLYQSGYTF.

This sequence joins TRBV28 and TRBJ2-7; the D gene is possibly TRBD1 (6 bases). Trimming took off 6 bases at V and 2 bases at J, with 14 bases between the two ends. The CDR3 has 14 residues. Germline CDR1 and CDR2: MDHEN and SYDVKM. CDR3: CASSRRTDPYEQYF. The CDR3 region has the DNA TGTGCCAGCAGCCGCCGGACAGACCCCTACGAGCAGTACTTC. The whole variable domain, filled in from reference TRBV28 and TRBJ2-7, reads DVKVTQSSRYLVKRTGEKVFLECVQDMDHENMFWYRQDPGLGLRLIYFSYDVKMKEKGDIPEGYSVSREKKERFSLILESASTNQTSMYLCASSRRTDPYEQYFGPGTRLTVT.

This chain links TRBV5-3 with TRBJ2-1; D might be TRBD2 (6 bases). TRBV5-3 is noted as an ORF with a role that remains uncertain. This CDR3 region has 15 residues. Deletions cut 6 bases from V and 2 bases from J, with 15 bases between. CDR3 in amino acids: CARTRIAVTYNEQFF. For the CDR3, the DNA is TGTGCCAGAACCAGAATAGCGGTAACCTACAATGAGCAGTTCTTC.

The chain is built from TRBV4-1 and TRBJ2-7; D may be TRBD1 (5 bases). V gave up 0 bases and J gave up 2 bases, with 14 bases separating them. This CDR3 contains 16 residues. Germline CDR1 is MGHRA and CDR2 is YSYEKL. The CDR3 nucleotides are TGCGCCAGCAGCCAAGATAGGGGCGGACGTGCCTACGAGCAGTACTTC. Protein product: CASSQDRGGRAYEQYF.

This clone was recorded only once. J is TRBJ1-2 and V is TRBV21-1; TRBD1, the table's D call, lacks a check against the DNA. TRBV21-1 is a pseudogene. The CDR3 is made up of 14 amino acids. CDR3 DNA sequence: TGTGCCAGCAGCAAAAAACAGGGAAACTATGGCTACACCTTC. Translated, it gives CASSKKQGNYGYTF.

This sequence joins TRBV5-1 and TRBJ2-1; a possible D gene is TRBD1 (5 bases). From germline, CDR1 is SGHRS and CDR2 YFSETQ. CDR3 length: 13 residues. Trimming left V 7 bases short and J 2 bases short, with 10 bases between. CDR3 DNA sequence: TGCGCCAGCGGGGCGGCAACCTACAATGAGCAGTTCTTC. Its protein is CASGAATYNEQFF.

The rearrangement links TRBV13 to TRBJ2-3; 16 bases are shared with TRBD2. Trimming cost V 5 bases and J 2 bases; bases outside gene matches: 19. Germline CDR1 reads PRHDT; CDR2 reads FYEKMQ (reference sequence). CDR3 length: 22 residues. CDR3 loop: CASSILRTGTSGRVWATDTQYF. CDR3 bases: TGTGCCAGCAGCATCCTAAGGACCGGGACTAGCGGGAGGGTGTGGGCCACAGATACGCAGTATTTT.

V usage is TRBV9 and J usage is TRBJ2-1; 10 bases match TRBD2. With V trimmed by 3 bases and J by 6 bases, 6 bases remained unmatched. CDR1 and CDR2 (germline): SGDLS, YYNGEE. This CDR3 is 15 amino acids long. The CDR3, as DNA: TGTGCCAGCAGCGCAGCGGGAGGGTTACTCAATGAGCAGTTCTTC. It is translated as CASSAAGGLLNEQFF.

The chain employs TRBV7-9 and TRBJ2-3; 8 nucleotides match TRBD1. The CDR3 is 17 residues long. The trim removed 4 bases at V and 3 bases at J, leaving 12 bases unmatched. From germline, CDR1 is SEHNR and CDR2 FQNEAQ (reference sequence). CDR3 in amino acids: CASSSRSRDRGTDTQYF. The CDR3 DNA reads TGTGCCAGCAGCTCTAGAAGTCGAGACAGGGGTACAGATACGCAGTATTTT.

The chain couples TRBV28 to TRBJ1-1; D not certain. Germline V gene sequence: CDR1 MDHEN, CDR2 SYDVKM. V was cut by 3 bases and J by 0 bases, with 11 bases left in between. This CDR3 is 15 amino acids long. The chain's CDR3 is CASSFYFIVNTEAFF. The CDR3 nucleotides read TGTGCCAGCAGTTTTTACTTTATTGTGAACACTGAAGCTTTCTTT.

This chain uses TRBV18 with TRBJ2-7; 7 nucleotides line up with TRBD1. The junction had 9 bases not matched to a gene; V was cut back by 3 bases and J by 4 bases. Germline V gene sequence: CDR1 KGHSH, CDR2 LQKENI. This CDR3 has 15 amino acids. The CDR3 protein is CASSPETGLRYEQYF. CDR3 nucleotides: TGTGCCAGCTCACCTGAGACAGGGCTAAGGTACGAGCAGTACTTC. Filled out from reference TRBV18 and TRBJ2-7, the complete variable domain reads NAGVMQNPRHLVRRRGQEARLRCSPMKGHSHVYWYRQLPEEGLKFMVYLQKENIIDESGMPKERFSAEFPKEGPSILRIQQVVRGDSAAYFCASSPETGLRYEQYFGPGTRLTVT.

The chain employs TRBV6-5 and TRBJ1-2; D is ambiguous. The CDR3 spans 13 residues. Looked up from germline, CDR1 is MNHEY and CDR2 is SVGAGI. Trimming took 6 bases from V and 5 from J, leaving 13 bases between them. CDR3 sequence: CASRGSSGYGYTF. The CDR3 DNA follows: TGTGCCAGCAGGGGGTCCTCGGGATATGGCTACACCTTC.

This clone was seen once. This sequence joins TRBV6-5 and TRBJ2-7; tentative D call: TRBD2 (5 bases). The CDR3 length is 14 residues. V dropped 0 bases and J dropped 4 bases, with 10 bases sitting between them. Germline CDR1 MNHEY, CDR2 SVGAGI. The CDR3 coding sequence is TGTGCCAGCAGTTACTCCCTAGCTGGGTACGAGCAGTACTTC. Protein: CASSYSLAGYEQYF.

The chain recombines TRBV28 with TRBJ2-1; D gene unclear. Trimming cost V 5 bases and J 8 bases, with 10 bases left between them. CDR1 is MDHEN and CDR2 is SYDVKM in the germline V gene. This CDR3 is built from 12 residues. Here the CDR3 reads CASSPRLYEQFF. The CDR3, as DNA: TGTGCCAGCAGTCCCCGGTTATATGAGCAGTTCTTC.